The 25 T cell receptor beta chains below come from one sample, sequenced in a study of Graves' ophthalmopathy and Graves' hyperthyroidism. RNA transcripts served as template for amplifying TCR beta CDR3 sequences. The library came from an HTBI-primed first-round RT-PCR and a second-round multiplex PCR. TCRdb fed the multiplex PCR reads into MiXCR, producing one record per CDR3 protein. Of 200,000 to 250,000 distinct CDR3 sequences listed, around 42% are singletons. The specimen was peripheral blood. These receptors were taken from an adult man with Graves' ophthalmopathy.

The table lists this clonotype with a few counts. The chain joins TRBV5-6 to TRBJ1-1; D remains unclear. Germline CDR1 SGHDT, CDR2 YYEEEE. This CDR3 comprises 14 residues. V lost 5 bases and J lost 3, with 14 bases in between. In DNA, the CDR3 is TGTGCCAGCAGGTTCCTAGGCGCGGACACTGAAGCTTTCTTT. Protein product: CASRFLGADTEAFF. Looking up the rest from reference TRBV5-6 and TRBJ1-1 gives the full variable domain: DAGVTQSPTHLIKTRGQQVTLRCSPKSGHDTVSWYQQALGQGPQFIFQYYEEEERQRGNFPDRFSGHQFPNYSSELNVNALLLGDSALYLCASRFLGADTEAFFGQGTRLTVV.

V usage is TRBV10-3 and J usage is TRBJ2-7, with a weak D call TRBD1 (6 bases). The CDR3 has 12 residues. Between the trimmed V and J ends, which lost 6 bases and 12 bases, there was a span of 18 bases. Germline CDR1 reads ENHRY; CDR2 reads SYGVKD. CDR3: CAIRDLDRSLYF. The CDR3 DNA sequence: TGTGCCATCAGGGACTTGGACAGAAGCCTGTACTTC.

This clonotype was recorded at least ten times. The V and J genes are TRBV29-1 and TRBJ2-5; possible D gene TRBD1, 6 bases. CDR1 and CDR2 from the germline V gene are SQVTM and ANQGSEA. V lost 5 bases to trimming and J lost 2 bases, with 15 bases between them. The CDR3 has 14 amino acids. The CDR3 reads CSVNPGQLQETQYF. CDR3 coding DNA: TGCAGCGTTAATCCGGGACAACTACAAGAGACCCAGTACTTC.

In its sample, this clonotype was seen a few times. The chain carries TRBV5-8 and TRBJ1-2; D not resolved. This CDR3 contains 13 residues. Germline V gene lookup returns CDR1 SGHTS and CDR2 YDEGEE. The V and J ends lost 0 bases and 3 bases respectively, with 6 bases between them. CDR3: CASSLGWDYGYTF. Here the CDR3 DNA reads TGTGCCAGCAGCTTGGGCTGGGACTATGGCTACACCTTC.

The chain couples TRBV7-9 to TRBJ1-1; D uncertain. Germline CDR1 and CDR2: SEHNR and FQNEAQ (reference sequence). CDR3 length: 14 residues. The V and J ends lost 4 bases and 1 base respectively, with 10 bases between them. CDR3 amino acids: CASSSSTENTEAFF. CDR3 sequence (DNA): TGTGCCAGCAGCTCCAGCACAGAGAACACTGAAGCTTTCTTT.

The CDR3 sequence is CASIPFRRDSEQYF. CDR3 in DNA: TGTGCCAGCATCCCTTTCCGGAGGGACAGCGAGCAGTACTTC. V is TRBV10-3 and J is TRBJ2-7; D is perhaps TRBD1 (7 bases). Between the trimmed V and J ends, which lost 10 bases and 6 bases, there was a span of 22 bases. CDR1 is ENHRY, CDR2 SYGVKD, per germline. CDR3 length equals 14 residues.

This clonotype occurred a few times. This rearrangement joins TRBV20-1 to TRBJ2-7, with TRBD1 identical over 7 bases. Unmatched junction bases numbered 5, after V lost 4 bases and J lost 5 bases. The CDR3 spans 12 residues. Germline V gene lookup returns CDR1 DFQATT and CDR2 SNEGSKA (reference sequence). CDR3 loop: CSAINTGDEQYF. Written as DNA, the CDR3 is TGCAGTGCTATAAATACAGGGGACGAGCAGTACTTC.

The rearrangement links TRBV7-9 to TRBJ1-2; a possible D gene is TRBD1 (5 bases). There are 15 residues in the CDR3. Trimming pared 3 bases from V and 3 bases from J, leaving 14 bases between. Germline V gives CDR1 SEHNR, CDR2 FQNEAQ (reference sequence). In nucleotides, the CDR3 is TGTGCCAGCAGCTTGGGTGTAGGGGCCGACTATGGCTACACCTTC. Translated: CASSLGVGADYGYTF.

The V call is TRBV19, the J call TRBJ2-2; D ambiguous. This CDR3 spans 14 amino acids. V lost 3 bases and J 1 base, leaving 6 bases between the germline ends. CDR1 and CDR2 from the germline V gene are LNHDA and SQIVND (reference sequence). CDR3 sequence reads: CASSIRQNTGELFF. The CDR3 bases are TGTGCCAGTAGTATCCGACAGAACACCGGGGAGCTGTTTTTT.

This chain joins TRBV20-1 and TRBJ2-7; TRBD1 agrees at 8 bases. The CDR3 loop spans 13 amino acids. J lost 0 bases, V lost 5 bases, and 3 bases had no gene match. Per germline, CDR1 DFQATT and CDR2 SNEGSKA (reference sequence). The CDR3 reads CSARTGSSYEQYF. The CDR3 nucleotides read TGCAGTGCTCGGACAGGGAGCTCCTACGAGCAGTACTTC.

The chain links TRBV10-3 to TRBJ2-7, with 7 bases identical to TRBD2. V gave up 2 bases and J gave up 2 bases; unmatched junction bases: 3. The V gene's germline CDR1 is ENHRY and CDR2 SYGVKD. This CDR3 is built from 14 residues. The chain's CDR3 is CAISEGGGPYEQYF. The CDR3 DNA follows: TGTGCCATCAGTGAGGGGGGAGGGCCCTACGAGCAGTACTTC.

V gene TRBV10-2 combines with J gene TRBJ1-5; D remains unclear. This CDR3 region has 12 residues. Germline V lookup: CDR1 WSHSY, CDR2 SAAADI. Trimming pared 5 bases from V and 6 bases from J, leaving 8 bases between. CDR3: CASSPEAQPQHF. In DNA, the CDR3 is TGCGCCAGCAGTCCCGAAGCTCAGCCCCAGCATTTT.

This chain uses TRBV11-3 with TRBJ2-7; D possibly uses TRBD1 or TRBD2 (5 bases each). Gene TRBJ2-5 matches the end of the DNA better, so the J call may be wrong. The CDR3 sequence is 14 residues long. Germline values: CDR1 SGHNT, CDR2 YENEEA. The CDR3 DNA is TGTGCCAGCAGCTCCCGGGGCTGGCAAGAGACCCAGTACTTC. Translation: CASSSRGWQETQYF.

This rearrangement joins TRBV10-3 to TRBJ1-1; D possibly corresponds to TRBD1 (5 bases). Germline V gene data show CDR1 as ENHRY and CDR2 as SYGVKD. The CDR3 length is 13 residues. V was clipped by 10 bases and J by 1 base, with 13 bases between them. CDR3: CATRTIGNTEAFF. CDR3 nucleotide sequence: TGTGCCACCCGGACAATTGGGAACACTGAAGCTTTCTTT.

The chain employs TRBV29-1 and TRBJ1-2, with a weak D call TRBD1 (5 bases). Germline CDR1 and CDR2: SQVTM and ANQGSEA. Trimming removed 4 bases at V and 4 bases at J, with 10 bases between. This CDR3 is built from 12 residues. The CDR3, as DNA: TGCAGCGTTGGATCAGGGTTCTATGGCTACACCTTC. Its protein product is CSVGSGFYGYTF. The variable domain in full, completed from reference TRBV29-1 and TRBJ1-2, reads SAVISQKPSRDICQRGTSLTIQCQVDSQVTMMFWYRQQPGQSLTLIATANQGSEATYESGFVIDKFPISRPNLTFSTLTVSNMSPEDSSIYLCSVGSGFYGYTFGSGTRLTVV.

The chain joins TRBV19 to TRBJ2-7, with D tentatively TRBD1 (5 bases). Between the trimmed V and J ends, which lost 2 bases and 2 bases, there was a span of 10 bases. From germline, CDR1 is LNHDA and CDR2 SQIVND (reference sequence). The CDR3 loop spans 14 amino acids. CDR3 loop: CASSIFQGTYEQYF. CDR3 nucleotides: TGTGCCAGTAGTATATTCCAGGGCACCTACGAGCAGTACTTC.

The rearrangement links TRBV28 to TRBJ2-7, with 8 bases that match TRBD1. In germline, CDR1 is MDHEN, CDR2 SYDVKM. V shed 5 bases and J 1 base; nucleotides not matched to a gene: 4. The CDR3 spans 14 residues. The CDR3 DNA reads TGTGCCAGCAGTACCAGACAGGGGTCCTACGAGCAGTACTTC. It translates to CASSTRQGSYEQYF.

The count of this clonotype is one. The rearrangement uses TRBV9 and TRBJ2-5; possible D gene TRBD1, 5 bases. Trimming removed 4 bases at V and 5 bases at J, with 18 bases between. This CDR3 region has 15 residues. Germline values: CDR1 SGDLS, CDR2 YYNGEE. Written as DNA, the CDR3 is TGTGCCAGCAGCAACCCAGGGTTGGGGCGGGAGACCCAGTACTTC. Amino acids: CASSNPGLGRETQYF.

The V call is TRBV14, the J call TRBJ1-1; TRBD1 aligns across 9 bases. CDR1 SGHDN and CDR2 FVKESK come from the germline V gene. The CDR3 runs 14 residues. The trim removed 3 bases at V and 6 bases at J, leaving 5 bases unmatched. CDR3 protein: CASSHRRQGAEAFF. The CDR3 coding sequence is TGTGCCAGCAGCCATAGAAGACAGGGGGCTGAAGCTTTCTTT.

CDR3 region: CASSGGLTNEKLFF. The CDR3 coding sequence is TGTGCCAGCAGCGGTGGGCTTACTAATGAAAAACTGTTTTTT. V is TRBV9 and J is TRBJ1-4; the D is unclear. V lost 3 bases and J 2 bases, leaving 8 bases between the germline ends. From germline, CDR1 is SGDLS and CDR2 YYNGEE. The CDR3 contains 14 residues.

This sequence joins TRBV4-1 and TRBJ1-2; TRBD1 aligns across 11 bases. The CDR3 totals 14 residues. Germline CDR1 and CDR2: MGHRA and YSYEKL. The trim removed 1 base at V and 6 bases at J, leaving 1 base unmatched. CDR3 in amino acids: CASSQGTGGDGYTF. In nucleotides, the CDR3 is TGCGCCAGCAGCCAAGGGACAGGGGGCGATGGCTACACCTTC.

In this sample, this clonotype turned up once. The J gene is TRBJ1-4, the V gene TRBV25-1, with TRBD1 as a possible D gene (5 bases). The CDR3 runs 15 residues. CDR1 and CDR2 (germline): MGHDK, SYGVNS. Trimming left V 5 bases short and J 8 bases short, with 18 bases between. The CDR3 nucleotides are TGTGCCAGCAGTTTTACGGGGTGGGGCGGCGAAAAACTGTTTTTT. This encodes CASSFTGWGGEKLFF.

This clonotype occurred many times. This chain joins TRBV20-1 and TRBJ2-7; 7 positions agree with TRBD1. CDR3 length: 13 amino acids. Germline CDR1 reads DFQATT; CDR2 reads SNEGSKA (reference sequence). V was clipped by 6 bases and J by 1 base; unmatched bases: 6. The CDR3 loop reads CSAQGSKSYEQYF. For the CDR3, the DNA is TGCAGTGCACAGGGGTCGAAGTCCTACGAGCAGTACTTC.

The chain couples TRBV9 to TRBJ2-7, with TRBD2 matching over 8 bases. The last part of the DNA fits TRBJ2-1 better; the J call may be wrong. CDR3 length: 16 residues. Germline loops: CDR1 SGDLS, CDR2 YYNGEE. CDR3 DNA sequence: TGTGCCAGCAGCTCAAGTAGGACGGGGGGGAAAAATGAGCAGTTCTTC. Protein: CASSSSRTGGKNEQFF.

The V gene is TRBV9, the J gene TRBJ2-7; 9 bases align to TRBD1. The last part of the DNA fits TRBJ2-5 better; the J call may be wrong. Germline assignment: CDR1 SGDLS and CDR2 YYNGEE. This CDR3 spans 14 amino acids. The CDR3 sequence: CASTTGTGKETQYF. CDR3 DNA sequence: TGTGCCAGCACGACCGGGACAGGGAAAGAGACCCAGTACTTC.